A single sample is the source of the 9 T cell receptor beta chains below, sequenced in a study of T cells expressing NK-cell markers. Following a re-call of the 5' RACE reads, TCRdb has one entry per CDR3 protein and lacks DNA. This sample's table reports 350,000 to 500,000 distinct CDR3 sequences. Sequencing was performed on blood T cells: a sorted CD56 or NKG2C T cell subset, CD4+ or CD8+ T cells, or bulk PBMC T cells (not recorded which). These receptors originate from a woman between 18 and 69 years old in good health.

CDR3: CASSQGPSPYNEQFF. The chain combines TRBV4-1 with TRBJ2-1; the D call from TCRdb, TRBD2, cannot be confirmed without DNA. The CDR3 consists of 15 residues. Germline V gives CDR1 MGHRA, CDR2 YSYEKL.

V gene TRBV4-3 combines with J gene TRBJ1-5. The CDR3 spans 16 residues. Germline V gene sequence: CDR1 LGHNA, CDR2 YSLEER. Here the CDR3 reads CASSQDWRNSNQPQHF.

The chain couples TRBV12-3 or TRBV12-4 to TRBJ1-5; TCRdb proposes TRBD1, but this gene call is untestable without DNA. This CDR3 has 14 residues. The CDR3 reads CASTGGPVGEPQHF.

The chain is built from TRBV7-2 and TRBJ2-5; TCRdb reports TRBD1, a call that lacks DNA to check it against. Per germline, CDR1 SGHTA and CDR2 FQGNSA. This CDR3 has 12 residues. The CDR3 loop is CASSSLSETQYF.

This rearrangement joins TRBV2 to TRBJ2-1; no DNA is available, so the TRBD2 call from TCRdb remains unchecked. The CDR3 length is 20 residues. Germline V gives CDR1 SNHLY, CDR2 FYNNEI. CDR3 in amino acids: CASTRGGTSGLRRRGNEQFF.

The V and J genes are TRBV27 and TRBJ1-4; TCRdb indicates TRBD1, and absent DNA this call remains unverified. Germline CDR1 and CDR2: MNHEY and SMNVEV (reference sequence). This CDR3 has 18 residues. CDR3 in amino acids: CASSLGVGGGFVSEKLFF.

The CDR3 sequence is CASSNLGRSGEKLFF. The rearrangement joins TRBV7-2 to TRBJ1-4; TCRdb picks TRBD1, but there is no DNA to check that call. Germline CDR1 and CDR2: SGHTA and FQGNSA. CDR3 length equals 15 residues.

The J gene is TRBJ2-4, the V gene TRBV6-1; TCRdb's D gene call, TRBD1, goes unchecked for lack of DNA. The CDR3 extends over 13 amino acids. The germline CDR1 and CDR2 sequences are MNHNS and SASEGT. CDR3 residues: CATKGQGLDIQYF.

The chain recombines TRBV27 with TRBJ2-3; TCRdb indicates TRBD2, and absent DNA this call remains unverified. Germline assignment: CDR1 MNHEY and CDR2 SMNVEV (reference sequence). The CDR3 consists of 14 residues. The CDR3 spells CASSLDPLADTQYF.